A single TCR beta chain is shown here with its context. The antigen is undetermined. The record originates from a study of shared clonotypes between healthy human individuals. Notes on the study in general: Clonotypes which were not shared had lower generation probabilities than clonotypes that all four donors shared.

Germline values: CDR1 MNHEY, CDR2 SMNVEV (reference sequence). The V and J ends lost 5 bases and 4 bases respectively, with 15 bases between them. The CDR3 runs 15 residues. Only CD45RO-negative cells positively selected for CCR7 counted as naive CD8 cells, so terminally differentiated effector memory CD45RA+ cells were excluded. The table came from immunoSEQ multiplex PCR; TCRdb's copy has only in-frame clones and leaves some out. The table lists about 600,000 clones, more than 95% of them singletons. The sequencing input was naive CD8+ T cells sorted from blood. The chain couples TRBV27 to TRBJ2-1; either TRBD1 or TRBD2 may fit D (5 bases each). The sequence was obtained from a man younger than 40 in good health. CDR3 sequence (DNA): TGTGCCAGCAGTCCTACCGGGACGGCATACAATGAGCAGTTCTTC. It is translated as CASSPTGTAYNEQFF.